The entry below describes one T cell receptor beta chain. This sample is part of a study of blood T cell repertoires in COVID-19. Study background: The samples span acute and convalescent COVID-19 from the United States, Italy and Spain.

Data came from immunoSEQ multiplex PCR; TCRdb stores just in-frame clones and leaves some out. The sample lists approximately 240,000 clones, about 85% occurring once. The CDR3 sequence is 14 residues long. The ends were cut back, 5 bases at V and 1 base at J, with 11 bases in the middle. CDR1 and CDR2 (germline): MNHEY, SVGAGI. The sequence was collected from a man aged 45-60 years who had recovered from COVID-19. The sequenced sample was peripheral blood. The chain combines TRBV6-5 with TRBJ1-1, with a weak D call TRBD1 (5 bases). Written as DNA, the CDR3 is TGTGCCAGCAGTATCAGGGCCCCGAACACTGAAGCTTTCTTT. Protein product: CASSIRAPNTEAFF.